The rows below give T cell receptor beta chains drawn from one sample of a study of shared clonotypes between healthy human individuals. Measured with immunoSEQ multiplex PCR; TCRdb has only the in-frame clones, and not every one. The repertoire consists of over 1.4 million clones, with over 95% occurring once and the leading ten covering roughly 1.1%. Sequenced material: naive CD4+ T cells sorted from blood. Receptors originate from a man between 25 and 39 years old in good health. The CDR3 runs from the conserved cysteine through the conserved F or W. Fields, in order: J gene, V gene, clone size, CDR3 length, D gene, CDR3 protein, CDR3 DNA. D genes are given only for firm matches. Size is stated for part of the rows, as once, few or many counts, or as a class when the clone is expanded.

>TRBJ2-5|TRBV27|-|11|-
CASRRGETQYF
TGTGCCAGCAGACGGGGAGAGACCCAGTACTTC
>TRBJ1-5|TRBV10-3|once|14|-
CAISEATGNQPQHF
TGTGCCATCAGTGAGGCGACAGGAAATCAGCCCCAGCATTTT
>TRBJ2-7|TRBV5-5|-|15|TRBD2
CASSLGPAGDYEQYF
TGTGCCAGCAGCCTGGGCCCAGCGGGAGACTACGAGCAGTACTTC
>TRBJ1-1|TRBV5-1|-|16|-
CASSLPGRSPQTEAFF
TGCGCCAGCAGCTTGCCGGGCAGAAGCCCCCAAACTGAAGCTTTCTTT
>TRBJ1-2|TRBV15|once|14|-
CATSSPAHTEGYTF
TGTGCCACCAGCTCCCCCGCCCACACAGAAGGCTACACCTTC
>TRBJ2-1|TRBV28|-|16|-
CASSFNQVRWIDEQFF
TGTGCCAGCAGTTTTAACCAAGTGAGGTGGATTGATGAGCAGTTCTTC
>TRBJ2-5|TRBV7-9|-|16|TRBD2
CASSLVLAGVQETQYF
TGTGCCAGCAGCTTAGTCCTAGCGGGCGTACAAGAGACCCAGTACTTC
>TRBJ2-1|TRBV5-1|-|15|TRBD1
CASYTGTGGADEQFF
TGCGCCAGCTATACCGGGACAGGGGGCGCGGATGAGCAGTTCTTC
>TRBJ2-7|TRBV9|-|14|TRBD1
CASSQGTGGFEQYF
TGTGCCAGCAGCCAGGGGACAGGGGGCTTCGAGCAGTACTTC
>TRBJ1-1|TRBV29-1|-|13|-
CSVAKQDNTEAFF
TGCAGCGTTGCCAAACAGGATAACACTGAAGCTTTCTTT
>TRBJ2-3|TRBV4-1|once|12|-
CASSPPLDTQYF
TGCGCCAGCAGCCCGCCCTTAGATACGCAGTATTTT
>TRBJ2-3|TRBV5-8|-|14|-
CASSFRGSTDTQYF
TGTGCCAGCAGCTTTAGGGGGAGCACAGATACGCAGTATTTT
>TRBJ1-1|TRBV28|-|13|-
CASSTSLGDGAFF
TGTGCCAGCAGTACCTCACTGGGAGATGGCGCTTTCTTT
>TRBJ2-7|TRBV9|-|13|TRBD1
CATRDRAFDEQYF
TGTGCCACCAGGGACAGGGCTTTCGACGAGCAGTACTTC
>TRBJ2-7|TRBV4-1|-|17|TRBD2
CASSQVGSGRGRYEQYF
TGCGCCAGCAGCCAAGTAGGTAGCGGGAGGGGGAGGTACGAGCAGTACTTC
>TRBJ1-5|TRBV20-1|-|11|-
CSAGHNQPQHF
TGCAGTGCTGGACACAATCAGCCCCAGCATTTT
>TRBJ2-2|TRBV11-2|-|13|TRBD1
CASSSDRGGELFF
TGTGCCAGCAGCTCCGACAGGGGGGGGGAGCTGTTTTTT
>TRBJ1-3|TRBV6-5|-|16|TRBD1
CASSSPNDRGGNTIYF
TGTGCCAGCAGTTCCCCGAACGACAGGGGGGGAAACACCATATATTTT
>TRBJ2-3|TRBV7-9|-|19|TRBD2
CASSPRTSGSGRGTDTQYF
TGTGCCAGCAGCCCCCGGACTAGCGGGAGTGGCAGGGGCACAGATACGCAGTATTTT
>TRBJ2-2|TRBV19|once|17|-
CATFRGIRGPGTGELFF
TGTGCCACCTTCCGTGGTATCAGGGGCCCGGGGACCGGGGAGCTGTTTTTT
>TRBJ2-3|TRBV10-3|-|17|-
CAISESVRGGGTDTQYF
TGTGCCATCAGTGAGTCAGTCAGGGGAGGTGGTACAGATACGCAGTATTTT
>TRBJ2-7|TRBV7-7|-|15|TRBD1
CASSLLAGGEYEQYF
TGTGCTAGCAGCTTACTGGCAGGGGGAGAGTACGAGCAGTACTTC
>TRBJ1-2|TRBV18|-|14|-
CASSPGSSLAGYTF
TGTGCCAGCTCACCGGGGTCCTCTTTAGCTGGCTACACCTTC
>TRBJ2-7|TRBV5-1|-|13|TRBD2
CASSSGIGDEQYF
TGCGCCAGCAGTAGCGGGATCGGCGACGAGCAGTACTTC